This T cell receptor beta chain was identified during a study of blood T cell repertoires in COVID-19 (dated by TCRdb to 2018 to 2020). With respect to the entire study: Collaborator samples came from the United States, Italy and Spain and covered acute and convalescent phases of COVID-19. The prospective study material was composed of cDNA or gDNA derived from T cells, B-cell-depleted T cells, or PBMCs. The dataset comprised deeply sampled blood TCRbeta repertoires from subjects exposed to, actively infected with, or recovered from COVID-19. The repertoires were released in a freely available public database intended as a resource for research on the immune response to SARS-CoV-2. Samples were obtained from the ongoing ImmuneRACE study (first 160 participants) and from some 1,300 subjects provided by 6 global collaborators. Sample metadata almost always included a de-identified subject ID, COVID-19 status, age in years and sex. HLA class I and class II types, where available, came from metadata supplied by the sample provider rather than from assay-based typing. The paper as a whole reports these results and caveats: How much clinical and demographic metadata was included differed by source and by participant, and the metadata was provided uncurated.

The collaborating institutions used their own protocols to collect whole blood in K2EDTA tubes. For TCRbeta analysis, collaborators shipped samples in one of three forms: frozen whole blood, isolated PBMCs, or DNA extracted from either of those sample types. TCRbeta CDR3 regions were amplified from genomic DNA using the immunoSEQ Assay, a bias-controlled multiplex PCR. The authors' pipeline ran thus. The number of nucleated cells in each sample was estimated from the amplification of reference gene primers within the assay. To quantify the absolute abundance of each unique TCRbeta CDR3 rearrangement, sequence reads were collapsed and filtered. For each sample, productive Simpson clonality was calculated as the square root of Simpson's diversity index across productive rearrangements. TCRdb took over this immuneACCESS table, retaining in-frame rearrangements with V and J assigned. Such tables are incomplete; in checked studies, under half of the missing clones stem from an unresolved V gene, and the remainder is unexplained. V, J and clone size reflect that table, while D and trimming were determined from the DNA. The sample table holds 130,000 to 150,000 clones, of which about 80% were seen once. Under 4.5% of the sample goes to the ten largest clones.

The CDR3 goes from the cysteine to the phenylalanine over 16 residues. The read is trimmed to its CDR3 DNA, 48 bases read in frame from base 1. Unmatched junction bases come to 7, with V trimmed by 2 bases and J by 2 bases. Taken from the germline V gene (reference sequence), the CDR1 and CDR2 loops are SGHNT and YYREEE. Remarks on this clone: What antigen it recognizes has not been identified. The record has no base qualities; no much larger clone is one base away.

The sequence joins TRBV5-4 to TRBJ2-3, with 8 bases aligning to TRBD1. The clonotype comes from a man in his 60s with acute or convalescent COVID-19. Sequences were obtained from peripheral blood. The DNA sequence reads TGTGCCAGCAGCTTAGCAGGGGGCACCGCCACAGATACGCAGTATTTT. This is translated as CASSLAGGTATDTQYF.